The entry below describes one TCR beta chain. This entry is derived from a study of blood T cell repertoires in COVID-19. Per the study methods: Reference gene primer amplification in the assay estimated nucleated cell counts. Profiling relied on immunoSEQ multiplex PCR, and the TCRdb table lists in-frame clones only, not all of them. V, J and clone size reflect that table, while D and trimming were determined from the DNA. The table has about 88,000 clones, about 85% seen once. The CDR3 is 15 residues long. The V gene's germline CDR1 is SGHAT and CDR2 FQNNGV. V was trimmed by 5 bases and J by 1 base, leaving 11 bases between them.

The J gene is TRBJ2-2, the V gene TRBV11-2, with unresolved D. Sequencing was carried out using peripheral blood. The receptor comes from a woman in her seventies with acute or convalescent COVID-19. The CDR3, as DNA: TGTGCCAGCAGCGCCAGACTTCAGAACACCGGGGAGCTGTTTTTT. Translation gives CASSARLQNTGELFF.